Presented here are 20 T cell receptor beta chains from one specimen sequenced in a study of low-dose radiotherapy and immunotherapy resistance in tumors. Time point specified: before trial treatment. With TRAV- and TRBV-specific primers, first-strand cDNA was made, covering the alpha and beta chains. TCR amplification ran approximately 22 PCR cycles using constant-region and V-primer adapter primers. TCRdb fed the reads into MiXCR, producing one record per CDR3 protein. The table includes 65,000 to 100,000 distinct CDR3 sequences, 15% to 20% detected once. Sequencing was performed on PBMCs, taken before treatment. These TCRs come from a male donor with prostate cancer.

This clonotype was observed at least ten times. V is TRBV7-8 and J is TRBJ2-3, with TRBD2 as a possible D gene (5 bases). This CDR3 is 17 amino acids long. V was trimmed by 4 bases and J by 9 bases, leaving 26 bases between them. Germline V lookup: CDR1 SGHVS, CDR2 FQNEAQ. In nucleotides, the CDR3 is TGTGCCAGCAGCTCCCCGGGCCGGACTGCTGTCAGTGCGACGCAGTATTTT. Translated, it gives CASSSPGRTAVSATQYF.

The chain has TRBV4-1 and TRBJ2-3, with 7 bases identical to TRBD2. V lost 0 bases to trimming and J lost 0 bases; unmatched junction nucleotides: 9. This CDR3 comprises 18 residues. The V gene's germline CDR1 is MGHRA and CDR2 YSYEKL. The CDR3 DNA sequence: TGCGCCAGCAGCCAAGATACCAGCGGGGCGGCAAGCACAGATACGCAGTATTTT. Translating it yields CASSQDTSGAASTDTQYF.

This clonotype came up many times. This rearrangement joins TRBV3-1 to TRBJ1-1; D not certain. V lost 1 base and J 2 bases, leaving 8 bases between the germline ends. Germline V gives CDR1 LGHDT, CDR2 YNNKEL (reference sequence). This CDR3 spans 14 amino acids. The CDR3 reads CASSQVSTNTEAFF. DNA for the CDR3: TGTGCCAGCAGCCAAGTCAGCACTAACACTGAAGCTTTCTTT.

The chain is built from TRBV10-2 and TRBJ1-5; D remains ambiguous. Germline V gene lookup returns CDR1 WSHSY and CDR2 SAAADI. This CDR3 contains 16 residues. V lost 0 bases, J lost 1 base, and 10 bases lay in between. CDR3 sequence (DNA): TGCGCCAGCAGTGAGTCGAGTTGGGGAAGCAATCAGCCCCAGCATTTT. Translated, it gives CASSESSWGSNQPQHF.

This clonotype was counted ten times or more. The chain uses TRBV7-2 and TRBJ1-3; the D is unclear. Trimming stripped 0 bases from V and 4 bases from J, with 10 bases between. In germline, CDR1 is SGHTA, CDR2 FQGNSA. The CDR3 has 15 residues. CDR3 nucleotide sequence: TGTGCCAGCAGCTTAGCGTTCGGGTACGGAAACACCATATATTTT. Its protein product is CASSLAFGYGNTIYF.

The table lists this clonotype with many counts. The chain joins TRBV7-6 to TRBJ2-7; 8 bases map to TRBD2. V gave up 5 bases and J gave up 3 bases; unmatched junction bases: 15. This CDR3 is built from 17 residues. CDR1 is SGHVS and CDR2 is FNYEAQ in the germline V gene. For the CDR3, the DNA is TGTGCCAGCAGCCCGTCCTCGTCCGCGGGGGGTGGCTACGAGCAGTACTTC. Translated: CASSPSSSAGGGYEQYF.

This clonotype has a count of ten or more. Written as DNA, the CDR3 is TGTGCCAGCAGCCCACCCGTAGGCTACACCGGGGAGCTGTTTTTT. This sequence encodes CASSPPVGYTGELFF. This chain uses TRBV5-6 with TRBJ2-2; D not certain. The CDR3 consists of 15 residues. With 4 bases removed from V and 3 bases from J, the gap between germline ends came to 13 bases. Per the germline V gene, CDR1 is SGHDT and CDR2 is YYEEEE.

This clonotype was found many times. A junction end diverges from the germline sequence, so it may reflect a read error. The V call is TRBV19, the J call TRBJ1-6; D unresolved. The CDR3 runs 15 residues. Germline CDR1 and CDR2: LNHDA and SQIVND (reference sequence). The CDR3 here is CASGIFGAPGSPLHF. CDR3 bases: TGTGCCAGTGGTATCTTCGGTGCGCCGGGTTCACCCCTCCACTTT. Filled out from reference TRBV19 and TRBJ1-6, the complete variable domain reads DGGITQSPKYLFRKEGQNVTLSCEQNLNHDAMYWYRQDPGQGLRLIYYSQIVNDFQKGDIAEGYSVSREKKESFPLTVTSAQKNPTAFYLCASGIFGAPGSPLHFGNGTRLTVT.

This clonotype was counted at least ten times. The chain's CDR3 is CASSRSEGAGDTQYF. CDR3 bases: TGTGCCAGCAGTCGTTCAGAGGGGGCCGGGGATACGCAGTATTTT. This chain uses TRBV7-9 with TRBJ2-3; 7 bases are shared with TRBD1. This CDR3 spans 15 amino acids. Losses at the gene ends were 6 bases for V and 6 bases for J; bases not matched to a gene: 12. The germline V gene has CDR1 SEHNR and CDR2 FQNEAQ (reference sequence).

In its sample, this clonotype was seen many times. V usage is TRBV5-6 and J usage is TRBJ2-3; no definite D call. The CDR3 is made up of 15 amino acids. Germline CDR1 is SGHDT and CDR2 is YYEEEE. V lost 2 bases to trimming and J lost 2 bases, with 12 bases between them. DNA of the CDR3: TGTGCCAGCAGCTTCAGTTTTTTAAACACAGATACGCAGTATTTT. It encodes CASSFSFLNTDTQYF.

This clonotype was recorded at least ten times. V and J are TRBV5-4 and TRBJ2-1; 9 nucleotides agree with TRBD2. Germline loops: CDR1 SGHNT, CDR2 YYREEE (reference sequence). V lost 3 bases, J lost 4 bases, and 5 bases stayed unmatched. The length of the CDR3 is 15 residues. For the CDR3, the DNA is TGTGCCAGCAGCTCCGGCGGGGGGGATTACAATGAGCAGTTCTTC. It codes for CASSSGGGDYNEQFF.

The chain has TRBV12-3 or TRBV12-4 and TRBJ1-6; D is unclear. V lost 6 bases to trimming and J lost 5 bases, with 11 bases between them. There are 14 residues in the CDR3. The CDR3 loop reads CASSYRRDNSPLHF. CDR3 bases: TGTGCCAGCAGCTATCGACGGGATAATTCACCCCTCCACTTT.

Many counts were recorded for this clonotype. The rearrangement uses TRBV12-3 or TRBV12-4 and TRBJ2-5, with 7 bases aligning to TRBD2. The CDR3 has 14 residues. V shed 6 bases and J 5 bases; nucleotides not matched to a gene: 9. The DNA of the CDR3 is TGTGCCAGCAGCCGGGACTACGGGAAGGAGACCCAGTACTTC. As protein: CASSRDYGKETQYF.

This clonotype was detected ten times or more. The genes are TRBV5-1 and TRBJ1-2; no firm D call. V was cut by 4 bases and J by 1 base, with 11 bases left in between. The CDR3 length is 14 residues. Per the germline V gene, CDR1 is SGHRS and CDR2 is YFSETQ. The CDR3 loop reads CASSPGGSNYGYTF. Here the CDR3 DNA reads TGCGCCAGCAGCCCTGGAGGCAGTAACTATGGCTACACCTTC. The whole variable domain, remainder taken from reference TRBV5-1 and TRBJ1-2, is KAGVTQTPRYLIKTRGQQVTLSCSPISGHRSVSWYQQTPGQGLQFLFEYFSETQRNKGNFPGRFSGRQFSNSRSEMNVSTLELGDSALYLCASSPGGSNYGYTFGSGTRLTVV.

Turning to this clonotype: A far more abundant clone sits one base away, making this likely a read error. The conserved phenylalanine or tryptophan is not found at the CDR3 terminus, so this likely reflects a read error. The V and J genes are TRBV5-3 and TRBJ1-1; tentatively, D is TRBD1 (5 bases). TRBV5-3 is marked as an open reading frame, function uncertain. The length of the CDR3 is 14 residues. CDR3 sequence: CASSFSGMNTEAFS. The CDR3 DNA is TGTGCCAGCAGCTTTTCAGGGATGAACACTGAAGCTTTCTCT.

In its sample, this clonotype was seen many times. The gene calls are TRBV29-1 and TRBJ1-2; D might be TRBD1 (5 bases). Trimming removed 0 bases from V and 4 bases from J, with 12 bases in between. Germline values: CDR1 SQVTM, CDR2 ANQGSEA. The CDR3 loop spans 14 amino acids. The chain's CDR3 is CSVEDRGVTYGYTF. CDR3 in DNA: TGCAGCGTTGAAGATCGGGGGGTTACCTATGGCTACACCTTC.

The rearrangement links TRBV2 to TRBJ2-5, with 8 bases fitting TRBD2. The germline V gene encodes CDR1 SNHLY and CDR2 FYNNEI. CDR3 length: 14 residues. J lost 4 bases, V lost 8 bases, and 9 bases had no gene match. The chain's CDR3 is CASEAGGAGETQYF. The CDR3 DNA reads as TGTGCCAGCGAGGCCGGGGGGGCCGGAGAGACCCAGTACTTC. The full variable domain, completed using reference TRBV2 and TRBJ2-5, is EPEVTQTPSHQVTQMGQEVILRCVPISNHLYFYWYRQILGQKVEFLVSFYNNEISEKSEIFDDQFSVERPDGSNFTLKIRSTKLEDSAMYFCASEAGGAGETQYFGPGTRLLVL.

The sample holds many counts of this clonotype. The chain is built from TRBV28 and TRBJ1-1, with D possibly TRBD1 on 5 matching bases. V lost 7 bases and J lost 0, with 15 bases in between. Germline V lookup: CDR1 MDHEN, CDR2 SYDVKM. This CDR3 is built from 15 residues. In DNA, the CDR3 is TGTGCCAGCACCCCCGGGGGATCCATGAACACTGAAGCTTTCTTT. Encoded protein: CASTPGGSMNTEAFF. The full variable domain, with the rest looked up from reference TRBV28 and TRBJ1-1, is DVKVTQSSRYLVKRTGEKVFLECVQDMDHENMFWYRQDPGLGLRLIYFSYDVKMKEKGDIPEGYSVSREKKERFSLILESASTNQTSMYLCASTPGGSMNTEAFFGQGTRLTVV.

The chain joins TRBV2 to TRBJ2-3; D not certain. CDR1 and CDR2 (germline): SNHLY, FYNNEI. V was cut by 7 bases and J by 2 bases, with 10 bases left in between. The CDR3 has 13 amino acids. The CDR3 sequence: CASNAPFTDTQYF. The CDR3 DNA sequence: TGTGCCAGCAATGCACCCTTCACAGATACGCAGTATTTT. The full variable domain, in which reference TRBV2 and TRBJ2-3 provide the parts outside the CDR3, is EPEVTQTPSHQVTQMGQEVILRCVPISNHLYFYWYRQILGQKVEFLVSFYNNEISEKSEIFDDQFSVERPDGSNFTLKIRSTKLEDSAMYFCASNAPFTDTQYFGPGTRLTVL.

This clonotype was seen repeatedly, ten times or more. The chain joins TRBV4-1 to TRBJ1-2, with no clear D. Germline V CDR1 and CDR2: MGHRA, YSYEKL. This CDR3 contains 14 residues. The V end was cut by 0 bases, the J end by 8 bases, with 13 bases between. The CDR3 nucleotides read TGCGCCAGCAGCCAAGAGGGCCGTCTGGACGGCTACACCTTC. Encoded protein: CASSQEGRLDGYTF.